The present TCR beta chain was sequenced within a study of PD-L1 blockade in urothelial cancer. Study overall: Male patients with bladder-origin urothelial cancer numbered about nine tenths of the roughly 29. Analysis of blood occurred 3 weeks (second dose) and 6 weeks after treatment start.

Profiled with immunoSEQ multiplex PCR; TCRdb holds only in-frame clones, not every one. This sample has 65,000 to 80,000 clones; around 84% occur once, and the top ten carry about 4.5%. CDR3 length equals 14 residues. In germline, CDR1 is MNHEY, CDR2 SMNVEV (reference sequence). Germline trimming cut 6 bases from V and 6 bases from J; bases unmatched to any gene: 7. Sample numbers ranged from 1 to 8 per patient, encompassing pretreatment and on-treatment collections. The material was PBMCs, obtained around atezolizumab (anti-PD-L1) treatment. This chain links TRBV27 with TRBJ1-2, with 10 bases matching TRBD1. The TCR originated in an older man with urothelial cancer. The CDR3 DNA reads as TGTGCCAGCAGCCCACTTGGGACAGGGGATGGCTACACCTTC. It specifies CASSPLGTGDGYTF.